These 6 T cell receptor beta chains were all obtained from the same sample, sequenced in a study of low-dose radiotherapy and immunotherapy resistance in tumors. Time point given: before trial treatment. Alpha- and beta-chain coverage of first-strand cDNA came from TRAV- and TRBV-specific primers. TCR amplification used 15 to 20 PCR cycles, a constant-region primer and a V-primer adapter. One entry per CDR3 protein results from TCRdb running MiXCR on the reads. This table has around 83,000 distinct CDR3 sequences, 15% to 20% appearing once. Here the sequenced sample was PBMCs, taken before treatment. Receptors originate from a male donor with prostate cancer.

The table lists this clonotype with many counts. The rearrangement joins TRBV5-4 to TRBJ1-6; D remains ambiguous. Germline CDR1 is SGHNT and CDR2 is YYREEE (reference sequence). The V end was cut by 0 bases, the J end by 4 bases, with 8 bases between. There are 15 residues in the CDR3. The CDR3 protein is CASSLGIGYNSPLHF. CDR3 DNA sequence: TGTGCCAGCAGCTTGGGGATCGGATATAATTCACCCCTCCACTTT.

The table lists this clonotype with many counts. The chain carries TRBV7-2 and TRBJ1-1; TRBD1 is a possible D gene (5 bases). From germline, CDR1 is SGHTA and CDR2 FQGNSA. V gave up 3 bases and J gave up 0 bases, with 23 bases separating them. The CDR3 is made up of 19 amino acids. CDR3 in amino acids: CASSFGGGVGRTLNTEAFF. The CDR3 DNA reads TGTGCCAGCAGCTTCGGGGGAGGGGTCGGAAGGACCCTGAACACTGAAGCTTTCTTT.

The table lists this clonotype with many counts. This chain joins TRBV28 and TRBJ1-2; tentative D call: TRBD1 (5 bases). Trimming left V 6 bases short and J 2 bases short, with 10 bases between. Germline V gene sequence: CDR1 MDHEN, CDR2 SYDVKM. This CDR3 is 13 amino acids long. The CDR3 loop reads CASRTGDNYGYTF. The CDR3 nucleotides are TGTGCCAGCAGAACAGGAGACAACTATGGCTACACCTTC.

This clonotype has ten or more counts. The chain joins TRBV20-1 to TRBJ2-1, with a possible D match to TRBD1 (6 bases). The CDR3 consists of 16 residues. Germline loops: CDR1 DFQATT, CDR2 SNEGSKA (reference sequence). Between the trimmed V and J ends, which lost 3 bases and 0 bases, there was a span of 15 bases. The CDR3 loop reads CSASVQGRHSYNEQFF. The CDR3 coding sequence is TGCAGTGCTAGCGTTCAGGGGAGACACTCCTACAATGAGCAGTTCTTC.

This clonotype was counted many times. Relative to the germline gene, one junction end is altered; a read error may explain this. The DNA of the CDR3 is TGTGCCAGCAGCCCGATCGCGGGAGGGCTTATCTTC. Translating it yields CASSPIAGGLIF. V and J are TRBV7-9 and TRBJ2-1; 9 nucleotides line up with TRBD2. The V gene's germline CDR1 is SEHNR and CDR2 FQNEAQ (reference sequence). The CDR3 runs to 12 residues.

This clonotype was found many times. This chain joins TRBV29-1 and TRBJ1-4; D call uncertain. The germline V and J ends were trimmed by 3 bases and 8 bases, with 10 bases remaining between them. The germline CDR1 and CDR2 sequences are SQVTM and ANQGSEA. CDR3 size: 12 residues. The CDR3 protein is CSVEGNEEKLFF. The DNA for the CDR3 is TGCAGCGTTGAGGGAAATGAAGAAAAACTGTTTTTT.